This T cell receptor beta chain originates from a study of tumor-infiltrating lymphocytes in primary liver carcinoma. Across the whole study: Samples yielded about 3.5 to 7.5 million productive TCRbeta reads, similar across tissue types.

Bulk tissue was left unsorted, and RNA and DNA were co-extracted from about 20-30 mg of it. The germline V gene encodes CDR1 MNHNS and CDR2 SASEGT. The CDR3 covers 15 residues. As concerns this clonotype: Compared with germline, one end of the junction differs, possibly owing to a read error.

Using a constant-region primer together with ProtoScript II reverse transcriptase, TCR beta cDNA was made from about 500 ng of total RNA. Employing slightly modified ARM-PCR, three nested multiplex PCR rounds were run, and these gave rise to the TCR beta libraries. Amplification in the first two PCR rounds was performed using TRBV1-TRBV30 forward primers and a C-beta reverse primer for roughly 9 cycles each. One entry per CDR3 protein results from TCRdb running MiXCR on the multiplex PCR reads. Among roughly 91,000 distinct CDR3 sequences listed, around two thirds were seen once. The receptor was isolated from a woman aged 55-70 years with primary liver carcinoma and hepatitis B virus infection. Sequenced input: liver tumor tissue from sampling region 5. Sample subset: tumor region T5, tumor centre. The rearrangement joins TRBV6-1 to TRBJ2-7, with 7 bases lining up with TRBD1. This chain's CDR3 is CASTEEEAGGDEQYF. DNA for the CDR3: TGTGCCAGCACTGAAGAGGAAGCAGGGGGAGACGAGCAGTACTTC.